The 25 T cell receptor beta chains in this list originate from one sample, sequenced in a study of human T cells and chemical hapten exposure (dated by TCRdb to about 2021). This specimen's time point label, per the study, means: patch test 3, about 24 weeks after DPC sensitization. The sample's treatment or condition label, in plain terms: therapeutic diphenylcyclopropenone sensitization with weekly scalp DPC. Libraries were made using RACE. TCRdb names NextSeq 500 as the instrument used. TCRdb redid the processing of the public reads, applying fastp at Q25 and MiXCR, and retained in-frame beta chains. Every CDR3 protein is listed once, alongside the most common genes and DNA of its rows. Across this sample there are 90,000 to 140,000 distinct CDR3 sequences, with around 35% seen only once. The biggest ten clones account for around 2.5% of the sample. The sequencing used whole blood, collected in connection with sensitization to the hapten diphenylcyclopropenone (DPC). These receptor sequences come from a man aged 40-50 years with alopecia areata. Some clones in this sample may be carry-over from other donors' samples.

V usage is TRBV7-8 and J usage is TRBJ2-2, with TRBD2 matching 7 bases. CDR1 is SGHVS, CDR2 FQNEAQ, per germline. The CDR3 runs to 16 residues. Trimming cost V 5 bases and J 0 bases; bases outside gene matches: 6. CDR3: CASSLGGGANTGELFF. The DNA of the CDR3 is TGTGCCAGCAGCCTTGGTGGGGGGGCGAACACCGGGGAGCTGTTTTTT. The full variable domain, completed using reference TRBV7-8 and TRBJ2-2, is GAGVSQSPRYKVAKRGQDVALRCDPISGHVSLFWYQQALGQGPEFLTYFQNEAQLDKSGLPSDRFFAERPEGSVSTLKIQRTQQEDSAVYLCASSLGGGANTGELFFGEGSRLTVL.

The CDR3, as DNA: TGTGCCACCAGTGGGTCGAGAGATACGCAGTATTTT. Translation: CATSGSRDTQYF. The V and J genes are TRBV24-1 and TRBJ2-3; D unclear. Germline V gene lookup returns CDR1 KGHDR and CDR2 SFDVKD. The CDR3 spans 12 residues. The V end was cut by 5 bases, the J end by 5 bases, with 7 bases between.

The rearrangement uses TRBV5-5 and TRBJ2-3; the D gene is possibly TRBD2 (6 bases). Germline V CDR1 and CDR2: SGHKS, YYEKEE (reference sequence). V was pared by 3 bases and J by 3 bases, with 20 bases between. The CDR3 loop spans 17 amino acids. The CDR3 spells CASSSLDGTEPTDTQYF. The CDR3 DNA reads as TGTGCCAGCAGCTCCCTCGACGGGACTGAACCTACAGATACGCAGTATTTT.

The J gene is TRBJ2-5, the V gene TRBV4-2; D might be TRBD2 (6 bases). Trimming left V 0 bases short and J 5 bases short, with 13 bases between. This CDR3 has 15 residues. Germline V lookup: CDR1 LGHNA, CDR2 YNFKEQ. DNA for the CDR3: TGTGCCAGCAGCCAAGATCCTAGCGCCACGGAGACCCAGTACTTC. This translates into CASSQDPSATETQYF.

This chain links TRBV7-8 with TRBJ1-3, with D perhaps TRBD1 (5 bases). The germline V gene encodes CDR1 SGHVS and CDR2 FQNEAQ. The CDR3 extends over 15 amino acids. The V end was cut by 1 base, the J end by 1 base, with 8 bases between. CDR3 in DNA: TGTGCCAGCAGCTTAGGGGGGAGATCTGGAAACACCATATATTTT. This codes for CASSLGGRSGNTIYF.

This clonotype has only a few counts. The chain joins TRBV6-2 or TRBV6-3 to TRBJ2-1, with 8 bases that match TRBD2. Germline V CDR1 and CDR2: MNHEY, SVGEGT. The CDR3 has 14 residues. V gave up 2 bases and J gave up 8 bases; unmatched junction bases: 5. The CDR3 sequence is CASSYRTSRDEQFF. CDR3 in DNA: TGTGCCAGCAGTTACAGGACTAGCCGCGATGAGCAGTTCTTC.

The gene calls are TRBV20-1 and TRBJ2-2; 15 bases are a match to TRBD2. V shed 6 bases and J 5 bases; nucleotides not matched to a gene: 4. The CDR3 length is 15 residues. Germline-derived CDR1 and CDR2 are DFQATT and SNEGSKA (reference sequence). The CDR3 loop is CSARTSGRDTGELFF. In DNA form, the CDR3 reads TGCAGTGCGCGGACTAGCGGGAGGGATACCGGGGAGCTGTTTTTT.

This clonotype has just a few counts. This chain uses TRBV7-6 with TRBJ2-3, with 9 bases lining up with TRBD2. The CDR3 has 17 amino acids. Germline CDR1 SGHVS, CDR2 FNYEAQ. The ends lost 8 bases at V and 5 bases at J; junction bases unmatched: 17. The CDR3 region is CASAHMAGGPEGDTQYF. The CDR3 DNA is TGTGCCAGCGCCCACATGGCGGGAGGGCCTGAGGGAGATACGCAGTATTTT.

The CDR3, as DNA: TGCAGCGTTTCGACAGTCCTCACAGATACGCAGTATTTT. Translation gives CSVSTVLTDTQYF. The rearrangement links TRBV29-1 to TRBJ2-3; D is perhaps TRBD1 (5 bases). This CDR3 spans 13 amino acids. V lost 5 bases and J 2 bases, leaving 11 bases between the germline ends. Looked up from germline, CDR1 is SQVTM and CDR2 is ANQGSEA.

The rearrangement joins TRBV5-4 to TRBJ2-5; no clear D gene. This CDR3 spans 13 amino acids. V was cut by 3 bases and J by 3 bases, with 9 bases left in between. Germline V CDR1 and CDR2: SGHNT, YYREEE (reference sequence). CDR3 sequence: CASSSPREETQYF. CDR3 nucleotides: TGTGCCAGCAGCTCCCCTCGGGAAGAGACCCAGTACTTC.

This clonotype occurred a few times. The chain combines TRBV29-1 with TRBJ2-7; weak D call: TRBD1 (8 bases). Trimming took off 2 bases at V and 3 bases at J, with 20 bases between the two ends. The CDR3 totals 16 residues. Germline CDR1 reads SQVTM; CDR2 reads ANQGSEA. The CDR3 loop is CSVERQGSGEGYEQYF. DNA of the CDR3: TGCAGCGTTGAACGACAGGGGTCGGGGGAGGGCTACGAGCAGTACTTC.

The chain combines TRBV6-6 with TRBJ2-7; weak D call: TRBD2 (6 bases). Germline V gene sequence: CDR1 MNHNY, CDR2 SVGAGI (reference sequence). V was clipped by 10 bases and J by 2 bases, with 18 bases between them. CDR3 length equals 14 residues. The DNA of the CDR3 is TGTGCCATCAAAGGGGATGGGACTGCCTACGAGCAGTACTTC. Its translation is CAIKGDGTAYEQYF.

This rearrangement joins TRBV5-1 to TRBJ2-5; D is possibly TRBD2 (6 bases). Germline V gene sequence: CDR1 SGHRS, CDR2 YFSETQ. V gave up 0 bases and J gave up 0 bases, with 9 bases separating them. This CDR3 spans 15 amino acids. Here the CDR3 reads CASSLATGDQETQYF. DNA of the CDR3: TGCGCCAGCAGCTTGGCCACGGGGGACCAAGAGACCCAGTACTTC. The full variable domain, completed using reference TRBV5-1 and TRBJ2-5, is KAGVTQTPRYLIKTRGQQVTLSCSPISGHRSVSWYQQTPGQGLQFLFEYFSETQRNKGNFPGRFSGRQFSNSRSEMNVSTLELGDSALYLCASSLATGDQETQYFGPGTRLLVL.

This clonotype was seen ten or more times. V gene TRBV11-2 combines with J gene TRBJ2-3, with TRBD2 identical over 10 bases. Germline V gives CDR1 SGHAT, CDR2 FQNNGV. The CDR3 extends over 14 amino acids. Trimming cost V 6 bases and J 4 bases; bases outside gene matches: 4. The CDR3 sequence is CASRRTSGPDTQYF. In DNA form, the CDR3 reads TGTGCCAGCAGGCGGACTAGCGGCCCAGATACGCAGTATTTT.

CDR3 sequence (DNA): TGCAGTGCTAGTGGGCAGACCCCCAAAGATACGCAGTATTTT. Residues: CSASGQTPKDTQYF. The chain is built from TRBV20-1 and TRBJ2-3; no firm D call. The ends were cut back, 3 bases at V and 5 bases at J, with 15 bases in the middle. The CDR3 loop spans 14 amino acids. Looked up from germline, CDR1 is DFQATT and CDR2 is SNEGSKA (reference sequence).

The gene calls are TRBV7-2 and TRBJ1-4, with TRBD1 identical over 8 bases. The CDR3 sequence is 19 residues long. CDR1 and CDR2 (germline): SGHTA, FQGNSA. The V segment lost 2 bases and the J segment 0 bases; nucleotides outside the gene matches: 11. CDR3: CASSLSPIQGASTNEKLFF. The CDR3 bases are TGTGCCAGCAGCTTATCCCCCATTCAGGGGGCGTCAACTAATGAAAAACTGTTTTTT.

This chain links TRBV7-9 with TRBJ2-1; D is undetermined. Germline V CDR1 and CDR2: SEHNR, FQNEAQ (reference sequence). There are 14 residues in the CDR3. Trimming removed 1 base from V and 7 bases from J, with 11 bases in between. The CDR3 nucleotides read TGTGCCAGCAGCTTAGGGACGCAGAATAATGAGCAGTTCTTC. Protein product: CASSLGTQNNEQFF.

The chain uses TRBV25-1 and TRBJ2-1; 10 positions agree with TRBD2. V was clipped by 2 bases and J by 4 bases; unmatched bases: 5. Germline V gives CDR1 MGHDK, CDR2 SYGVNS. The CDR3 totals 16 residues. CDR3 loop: CASSEVASGSYNEQFF. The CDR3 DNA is TGTGCCAGCAGTGAAGTGGCTAGCGGGAGTTACAATGAGCAGTTCTTC.

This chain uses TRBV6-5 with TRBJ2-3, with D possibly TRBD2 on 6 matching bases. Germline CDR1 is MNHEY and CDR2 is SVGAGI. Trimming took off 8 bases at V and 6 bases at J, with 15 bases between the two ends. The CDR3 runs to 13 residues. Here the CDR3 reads CASGPTRGDTQYF. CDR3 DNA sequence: TGTGCCAGCGGACCGACTAGGGGCGATACGCAGTATTTT.

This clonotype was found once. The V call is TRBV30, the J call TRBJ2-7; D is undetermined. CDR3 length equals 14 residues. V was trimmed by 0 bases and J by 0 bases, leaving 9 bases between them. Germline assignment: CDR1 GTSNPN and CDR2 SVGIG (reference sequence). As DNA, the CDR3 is TGTGCCTGGAGTGTCCTTCCGTTCTCCTACGAGCAGTACTTC. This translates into CAWSVLPFSYEQYF.

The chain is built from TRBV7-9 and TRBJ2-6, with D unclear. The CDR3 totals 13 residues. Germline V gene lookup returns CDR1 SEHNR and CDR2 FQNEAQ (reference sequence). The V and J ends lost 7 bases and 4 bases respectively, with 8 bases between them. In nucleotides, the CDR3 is TGTGCCAGCACCTCGGTCGGGGCCAACGTCCTGACTTTC. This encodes CASTSVGANVLTF.

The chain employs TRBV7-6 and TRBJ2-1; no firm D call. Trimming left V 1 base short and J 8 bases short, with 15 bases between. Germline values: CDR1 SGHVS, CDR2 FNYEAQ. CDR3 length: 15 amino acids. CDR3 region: CASSLDPSRAHEQFF. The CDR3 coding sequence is TGTGCCAGCAGCTTAGACCCGAGTAGGGCCCATGAGCAGTTCTTC. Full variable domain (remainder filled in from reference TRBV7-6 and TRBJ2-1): GAGVSQSPRYKVTKRGQDVALRCDPISGHVSLYWYRQALGQGPEFLTYFNYEAQQDKSGLPNDRFSAERPEGSISTLTIQRTEQRDSAMYRCASSLDPSRAHEQFFGPGTRLTVL.

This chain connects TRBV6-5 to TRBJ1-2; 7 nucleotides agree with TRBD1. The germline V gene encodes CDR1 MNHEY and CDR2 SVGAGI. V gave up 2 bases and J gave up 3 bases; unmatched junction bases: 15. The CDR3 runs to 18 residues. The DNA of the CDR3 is TGTGCCAGCAGTTACCAGTCCCCCGGACAGGCGACCTACTATGGCTACACCTTC. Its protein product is CASSYQSPGQATYYGYTF.

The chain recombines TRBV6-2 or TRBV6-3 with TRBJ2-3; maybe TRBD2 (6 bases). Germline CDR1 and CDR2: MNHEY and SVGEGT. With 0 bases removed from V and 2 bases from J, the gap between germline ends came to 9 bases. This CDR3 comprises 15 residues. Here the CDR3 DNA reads TGTGCCAGCAGTTACTCGTCTAGCGACACAGATACGCAGTATTTT. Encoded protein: CASSYSSSDTDTQYF.

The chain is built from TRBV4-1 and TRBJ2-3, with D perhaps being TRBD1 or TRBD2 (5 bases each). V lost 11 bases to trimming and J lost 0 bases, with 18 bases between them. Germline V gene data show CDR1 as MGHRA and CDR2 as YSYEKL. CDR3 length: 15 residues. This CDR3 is CAASQDGDSTDTQYF. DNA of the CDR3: TGCGCCGCCAGCCAAGATGGGGACAGCACAGATACGCAGTATTTT.